The 12 T cell receptor beta chains below all came from one sample that was sequenced in a study of control samples from healthy donors and cancer patients. The repertoire was sequenced with immunoSEQ multiplex PCR; TCRdb's copy has only in-frame clones and lacks some. The sample shows more than 150,000 clones, about 93% of them seen only once. Sequencing was carried out using blood. Receptors originate from a man in his forties or fifties in good health.

This clone has just a few counts. The rearrangement uses TRBV3-1 (or the pseudogene TRBV3-2) and TRBJ2-7; D remains unclear. The CDR3 is made up of 14 amino acids. CDR1 and CDR2 from the germline V gene are LGHDT and YNNKEL (reference sequence). The V and J ends lost 0 bases and 6 bases respectively, with 12 bases between them. CDR3 sequence (DNA): TGTGCCAGCAGCCAAGAACTGGGGATCAGCGAGCAGTACTTC. Translation gives CASSQELGISEQYF.

The count of this clone is one. CDR3 DNA sequence: TGTGCCAGCAGGCCCCGCGAGAGGCAGCTACCCTACGAGCAGTACTTC. It yields the protein CASRPRERQLPYEQYF. The chain recombines TRBV28 with TRBJ2-7; D unresolved. This CDR3 is built from 16 residues. Germline CDR1 is MDHEN and CDR2 is SYDVKM. V lost 6 bases and J lost 2, with 20 bases in between.

This rearrangement joins TRBV18 to TRBJ2-3; D remains ambiguous. Germline assignment: CDR1 KGHSH and CDR2 LQKENI. V dropped 2 bases and J dropped 4 bases, with 13 bases sitting between them. The CDR3 length is 15 residues. CDR3 DNA sequence: TGTGCCAGCTCACCAAGTGCTGGGGTCCCAGATACGCAGTATTTT. Its translation: CASSPSAGVPDTQYF. Full variable domain (remainder filled in from reference TRBV18 and TRBJ2-3): NAGVMQNPRHLVRRRGQEARLRCSPMKGHSHVYWYRQLPEEGLKFMVYLQKENIIDESGMPKERFSAEFPKEGPSILRIQQVVRGDSAAYFCASSPSAGVPDTQYFGPGTRLTVL.

The chain joins TRBV7-9 to TRBJ1-1; D unresolved. Germline CDR1 SEHNR, CDR2 FQNEAQ (reference sequence). The CDR3 consists of 14 residues. V was shortened by 6 bases and J by 0 bases, with 11 bases between the two germline ends. The CDR3 nucleotides read TGTGCCAGCAGGCAGACAAAAATGAACACTGAAGCTTTCTTT. Its translation: CASRQTKMNTEAFF.

Here the CDR3 reads CASSKGSQGGSDTQYF. CDR3 bases: TGTGCCAGCAGCAAAGGTAGCCAGGGAGGTTCGGATACGCAGTATTTT. The V gene is TRBV21-1, the J gene TRBJ2-3; the table's D call, TRBD2, has no DNA check behind it. TRBV21-1 is a listed pseudogene. CDR3 length: 16 amino acids.

V is TRBV20-1 and J is TRBJ1-1; D is unclear. The CDR3 has 10 amino acids. V shed 0 bases and J shed 10 bases, with 6 bases lying between them. Germline CDR1 and CDR2: DFQATT and SNEGSKA (reference sequence). The CDR3 DNA sequence: TGCAGTGCTAGAGATAGGTTAGCTTTCTTT. Translation gives CSARDRLAFF.

This clone was detected only once. V and J are TRBV27 and TRBJ1-3; a possible D gene is TRBD1 (6 bases). V gave up 6 bases and J gave up 1 base, with 10 bases separating them. CDR3 length: 14 amino acids. Germline CDR1 and CDR2: MNHEY and SMNVEV (reference sequence). CDR3 nucleotides: TGTGCCAGCAGCCCACAGGGTTCTGGAAACACCATATATTTT. It yields the protein CASSPQGSGNTIYF.

The chain is built from TRBV6-1 and TRBJ2-7; no firm D call. V was pared by 3 bases and J by 4 bases, with 10 bases between. Germline loops: CDR1 MNHNS, CDR2 SASEGT. There are 13 residues in the CDR3. CDR3 sequence: CASSDYRGYEQYF. CDR3 bases: TGTGCCAGCAGTGATTACCGAGGATACGAGCAGTACTTC.

This sequence joins TRBV4-1 and TRBJ2-3, with no clear D. The V end was cut by 1 base, the J end by 2 bases, with 4 bases between. The germline V gene encodes CDR1 MGHRA and CDR2 YSYEKL. CDR3 length: 13 amino acids. The CDR3 reads CASSQGDTDTQYF. The DNA for the CDR3 is TGCGCCAGCAGCCAAGGGGACACAGATACGCAGTATTTT.

This sequence joins TRBV7-8 and TRBJ2-2, with 8 nucleotides matching TRBD2. The V gene's germline CDR1 is SGHVS and CDR2 FQNEAQ. The CDR3 length is 15 residues. V was pared by 3 bases and J by 7 bases, with 7 bases of the junction left unmatched. In DNA form, the CDR3 reads TGTGCCAGCAGCTTGGGAGCGGGAGAAGGCGGGGAGCTGTTTTTT. This gives the protein CASSLGAGEGGELFF. Together with reference TRBV7-8 and TRBJ2-2, the CDR3 gives the full variable domain: GAGVSQSPRYKVAKRGQDVALRCDPISGHVSLFWYQQALGQGPEFLTYFQNEAQLDKSGLPSDRFFAERPEGSVSTLKIQRTQQEDSAVYLCASSLGAGEGGELFFGEGSRLTVL.

On this clone: Other DNA sequences from this sample encode an identical CDR3 as well. The J gene is TRBJ1-2, the V gene TRBV6-1, with TRBD1 as a possible D gene (6 bases). Germline CDR1 reads MNHNS; CDR2 reads SASEGT. The CDR3 has 15 residues. Trimming took 2 bases from V and 2 from J, leaving 12 bases between them. This CDR3 reads CASSEYRQGNYGYTF. CDR3 bases: TGTGCCAGCAGTGAATATCGCCAGGGGAACTATGGCTACACCTTC.

Concerning this clone: In the same sample, other DNA sequences code for this CDR3. This sequence joins TRBV18 and TRBJ2-7; D unclear. V lost 0 bases to trimming and J lost 0 bases, with 3 bases between them. Germline V gene sequence: CDR1 KGHSH, CDR2 LQKENI. This CDR3 is built from 13 residues. For the CDR3, the DNA is TGTGCCAGCTCACCACCGTCCTCCTACGAGCAGTACTTC. This codes for CASSPPSSYEQYF.